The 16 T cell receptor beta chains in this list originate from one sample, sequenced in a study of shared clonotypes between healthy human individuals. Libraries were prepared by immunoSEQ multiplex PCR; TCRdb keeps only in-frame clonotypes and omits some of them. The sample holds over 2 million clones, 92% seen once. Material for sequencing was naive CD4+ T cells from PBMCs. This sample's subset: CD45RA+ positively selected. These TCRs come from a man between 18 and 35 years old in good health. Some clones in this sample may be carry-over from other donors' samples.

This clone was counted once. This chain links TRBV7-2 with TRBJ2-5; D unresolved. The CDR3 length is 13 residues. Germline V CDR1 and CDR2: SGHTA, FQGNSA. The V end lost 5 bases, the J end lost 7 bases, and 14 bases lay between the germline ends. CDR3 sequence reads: CASSSQPAGTQYF. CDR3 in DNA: TGTGCCAGCAGCAGTCAACCCGCCGGGACCCAGTACTTC.

The CDR3 here is CASSPDTRRTEAFF. The CDR3 DNA follows: TGCGCCAGCAGCCCGGATACTCGGAGGACTGAAGCTTTCTTT. The chain is built from TRBV5-1 and TRBJ1-1; no reliable D call. Trimming took 4 bases from V and 5 from J, leaving 15 bases between them. This CDR3 region has 14 residues. Looked up from germline, CDR1 is SGHRS and CDR2 is YFSETQ.

The CDR3 spells CASSRDRLAGVNEQFF. DNA for the CDR3: TGCGCCAGCAGCCGCGATAGACTAGCGGGAGTCAATGAGCAGTTCTTC. The rearrangement uses TRBV5-1 and TRBJ2-1; 12 nucleotides match TRBD2. The CDR3 length is 16 residues. J lost 6 bases, V lost 4 bases, and 8 bases had no gene match. CDR1 and CDR2 from the germline V gene are SGHRS and YFSETQ.

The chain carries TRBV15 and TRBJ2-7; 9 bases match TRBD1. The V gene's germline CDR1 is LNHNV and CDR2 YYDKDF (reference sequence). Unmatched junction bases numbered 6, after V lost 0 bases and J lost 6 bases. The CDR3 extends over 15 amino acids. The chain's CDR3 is CATSRDLGTGTEQYF. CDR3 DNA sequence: TGTGCCACCAGCAGAGACCTAGGGACAGGGACCGAGCAGTACTTC.

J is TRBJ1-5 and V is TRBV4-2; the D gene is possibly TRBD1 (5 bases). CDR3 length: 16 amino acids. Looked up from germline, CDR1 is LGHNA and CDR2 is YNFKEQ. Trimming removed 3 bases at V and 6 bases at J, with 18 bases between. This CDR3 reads CASSQTGPGGGQPQHF. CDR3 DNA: TGTGCCAGCAGCCAGACGGGACCCGGTGGCGGTCAGCCCCAGCATTTT.

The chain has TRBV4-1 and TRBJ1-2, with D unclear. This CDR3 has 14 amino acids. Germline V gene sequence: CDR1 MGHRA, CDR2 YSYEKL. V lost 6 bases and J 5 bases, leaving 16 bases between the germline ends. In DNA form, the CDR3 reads TGCGCCAGCAGGCGCTTGCCGGTAGAGTATGGCTACACCTTC. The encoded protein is CASRRLPVEYGYTF.

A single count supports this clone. CDR3 sequence (DNA): TGTGCCAGCAGCTCCCCCCCGGGGGGAGCTACGAGCGGAGATACGCAGTATTTT. Protein product: CASSSPPGGATSGDTQYF. The chain joins TRBV7-3 to TRBJ2-3; 7 bases map to TRBD2. CDR1 and CDR2 from the germline V gene are SGHTA and FQGTGA. This CDR3 is built from 18 residues. V trimming: 4 bases; J trimming: 5 bases; junction bases outside the gene matches: 18. The whole variable domain, filled in from reference TRBV7-3 and TRBJ2-3, reads GAGVSQTPSNKVTEKGKYVELRCDPISGHTALYWYRQSLGQGPEFLIYFQGTGAADDSGLPNDRFFAVRPEGSVSTLKIQRTERGDSAVYLCASSSPPGGATSGDTQYFGPGTRLTVL.

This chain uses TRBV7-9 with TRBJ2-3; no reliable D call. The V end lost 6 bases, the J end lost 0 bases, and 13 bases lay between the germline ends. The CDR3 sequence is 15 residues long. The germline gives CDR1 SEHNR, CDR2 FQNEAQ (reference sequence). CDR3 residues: CASRWSGHSTDTQYF. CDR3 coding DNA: TGTGCCAGCAGGTGGTCAGGCCACAGCACAGATACGCAGTATTTT.

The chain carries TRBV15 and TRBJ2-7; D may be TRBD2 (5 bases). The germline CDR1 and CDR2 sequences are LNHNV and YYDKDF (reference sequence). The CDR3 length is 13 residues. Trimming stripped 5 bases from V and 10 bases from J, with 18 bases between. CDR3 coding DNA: TGTGCCACCAGCGGGAGATTGGGGTACCTCCAGTACTTC. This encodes CATSGRLGYLQYF. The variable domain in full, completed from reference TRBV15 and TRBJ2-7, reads DAMVIQNPRYQVTQFGKPVTLSCSQTLNHNVMYWYQQKSSQAPKLLFHYYDKDFNNEADTPDNFQSRRPNTSFCFLDIRSPGLGDTAMYLCATSGRLGYLQYFGPGTRLTVT.

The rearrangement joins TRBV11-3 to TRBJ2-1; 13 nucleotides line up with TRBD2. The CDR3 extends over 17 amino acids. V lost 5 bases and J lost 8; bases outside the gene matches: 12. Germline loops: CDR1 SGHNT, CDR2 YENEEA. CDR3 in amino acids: CASSPRTSGSRWDEQFF. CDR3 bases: TGTGCCAGCAGCCCGAGGACTAGCGGGAGTAGATGGGATGAGCAGTTCTTC.

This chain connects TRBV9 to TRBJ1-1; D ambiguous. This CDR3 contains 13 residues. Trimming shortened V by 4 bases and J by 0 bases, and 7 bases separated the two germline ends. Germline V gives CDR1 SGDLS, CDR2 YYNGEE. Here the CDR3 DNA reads TGTGCCAGCAGCTTTGAGGTGAACACTGAAGCTTTCTTT. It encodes CASSFEVNTEAFF.

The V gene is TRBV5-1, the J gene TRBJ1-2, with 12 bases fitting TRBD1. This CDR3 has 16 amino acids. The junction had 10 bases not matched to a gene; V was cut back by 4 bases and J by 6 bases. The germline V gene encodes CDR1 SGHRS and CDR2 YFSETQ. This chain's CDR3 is CASSAEPGQGANGYTF. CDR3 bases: TGCGCCAGCAGCGCGGAACCGGGACAGGGGGCCAATGGCTACACCTTC.

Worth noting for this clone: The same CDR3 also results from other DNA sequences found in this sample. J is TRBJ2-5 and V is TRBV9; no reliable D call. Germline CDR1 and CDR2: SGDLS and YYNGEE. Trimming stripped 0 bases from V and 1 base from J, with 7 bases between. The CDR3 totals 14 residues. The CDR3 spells CASSVVGSQETQYF. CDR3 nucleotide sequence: TGTGCCAGCAGCGTAGTTGGTAGCCAAGAGACCCAGTACTTC.

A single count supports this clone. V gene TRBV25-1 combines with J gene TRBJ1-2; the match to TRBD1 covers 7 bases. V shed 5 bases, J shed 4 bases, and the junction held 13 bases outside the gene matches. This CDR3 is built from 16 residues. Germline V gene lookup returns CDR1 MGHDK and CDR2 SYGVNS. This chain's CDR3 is CASSPRTGAVGYGYTF. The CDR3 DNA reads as TGTGCCAGCAGTCCCCGGACAGGAGCCGTTGGCTATGGCTACACCTTC.

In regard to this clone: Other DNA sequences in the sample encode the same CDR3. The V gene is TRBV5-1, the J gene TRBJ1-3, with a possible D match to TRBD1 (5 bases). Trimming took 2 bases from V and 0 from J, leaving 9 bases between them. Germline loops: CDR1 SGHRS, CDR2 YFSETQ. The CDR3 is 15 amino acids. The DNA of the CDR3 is TGCGCCAGCAGCTTATCAGGGAGCTCTGGAAACACCATATATTTT. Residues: CASSLSGSSGNTIYF.

CDR3: CASSFSGQATSGANVLTF. The CDR3, as DNA: TGTGCCAGCAGCTTTTCGGGACAGGCAACCTCTGGGGCCAACGTCCTGACTTTC. The chain carries TRBV11-3 and TRBJ2-6, with 8 bases matching TRBD1. Germline CDR1 and CDR2: SGHNT and YENEEA. This CDR3 has 18 amino acids. V trimming: 3 bases; J trimming: 0 bases; junction bases outside the gene matches: 7.